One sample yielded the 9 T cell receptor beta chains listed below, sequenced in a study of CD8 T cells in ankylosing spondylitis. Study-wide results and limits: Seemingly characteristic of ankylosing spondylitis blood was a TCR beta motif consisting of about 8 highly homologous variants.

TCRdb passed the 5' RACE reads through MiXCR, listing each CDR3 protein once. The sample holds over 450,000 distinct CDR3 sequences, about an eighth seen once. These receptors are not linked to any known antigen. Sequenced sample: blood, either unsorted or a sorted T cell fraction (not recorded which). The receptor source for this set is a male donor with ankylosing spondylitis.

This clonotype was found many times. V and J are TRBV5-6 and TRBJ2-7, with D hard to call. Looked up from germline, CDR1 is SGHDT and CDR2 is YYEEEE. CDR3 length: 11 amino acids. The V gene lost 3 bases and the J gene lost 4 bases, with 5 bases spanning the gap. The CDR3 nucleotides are TGTGCCAGCAGCTCCCCTTACGAGCAGTACTTC. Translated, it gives CASSSPYEQYF.

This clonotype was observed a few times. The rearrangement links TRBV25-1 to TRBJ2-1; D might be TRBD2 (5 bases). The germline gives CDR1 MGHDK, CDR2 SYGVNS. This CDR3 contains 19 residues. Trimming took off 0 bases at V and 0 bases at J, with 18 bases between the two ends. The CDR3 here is CASSEYGGTIGRSYNEQFF. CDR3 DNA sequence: TGTGCCAGCAGTGAATATGGAGGTACGATAGGCCGCTCCTACAATGAGCAGTTCTTC.

CDR3 bases: TGCGCCAGCAGCTTGGTGGACATTCACAATGAGCAGTTCTTC. Translating gives CASSLVDIHNEQFF. The chain employs TRBV5-1 and TRBJ2-1; TRBD1 is a possible D gene (5 bases). CDR3 length: 14 residues. The V and J ends lost 0 bases and 5 bases respectively, with 9 bases between them. Per the germline V gene, CDR1 is SGHRS and CDR2 is YFSETQ.

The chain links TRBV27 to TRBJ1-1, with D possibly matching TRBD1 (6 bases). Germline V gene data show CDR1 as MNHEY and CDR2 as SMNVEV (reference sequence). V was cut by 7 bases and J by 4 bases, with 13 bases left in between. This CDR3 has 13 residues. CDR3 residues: CASKTGWSTEAFF. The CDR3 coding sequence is TGTGCCAGCAAGACAGGTTGGTCCACTGAAGCTTTCTTT.

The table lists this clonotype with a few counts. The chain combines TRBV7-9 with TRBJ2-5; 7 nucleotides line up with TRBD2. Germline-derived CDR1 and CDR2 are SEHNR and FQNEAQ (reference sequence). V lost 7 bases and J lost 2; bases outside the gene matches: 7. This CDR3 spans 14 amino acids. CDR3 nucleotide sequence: TGTGCCAGCACCATAGCGGGTTTACAAGAGACCCAGTACTTC. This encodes CASTIAGLQETQYF.

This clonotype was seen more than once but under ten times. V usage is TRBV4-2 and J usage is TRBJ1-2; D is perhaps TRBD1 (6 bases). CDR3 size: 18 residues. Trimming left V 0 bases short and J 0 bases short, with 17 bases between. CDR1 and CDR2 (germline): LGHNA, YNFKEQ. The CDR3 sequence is CASSQDPRRGPSNYGYTF. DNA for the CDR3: TGTGCCAGCAGCCAAGATCCCCGCAGGGGACCCTCTAACTATGGCTACACCTTC.

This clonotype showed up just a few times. CDR3 bases: TGTGCCAGCAGCTCGGGACTAGCCTACGAGCAGTACTTC. It yields the protein CASSSGLAYEQYF. This rearrangement joins TRBV7-9 to TRBJ2-7, with 8 bases fitting TRBD2. The V segment lost 4 bases and the J segment 2 bases; nucleotides outside the gene matches: 1. CDR3 length: 13 amino acids. Germline V gene data show CDR1 as SEHNR and CDR2 as FQNEAQ (reference sequence).

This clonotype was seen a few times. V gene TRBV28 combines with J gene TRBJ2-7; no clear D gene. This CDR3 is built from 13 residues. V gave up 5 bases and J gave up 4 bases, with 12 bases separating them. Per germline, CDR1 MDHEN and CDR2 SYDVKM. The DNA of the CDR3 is TGTGCCAGCAGTACCATAGCCCCGTACGAGCAGTACTTC. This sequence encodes CASSTIAPYEQYF.

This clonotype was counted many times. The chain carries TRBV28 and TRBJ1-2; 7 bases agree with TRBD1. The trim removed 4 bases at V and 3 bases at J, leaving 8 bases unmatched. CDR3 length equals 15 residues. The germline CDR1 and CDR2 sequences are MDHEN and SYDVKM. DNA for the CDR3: TGTGCCAGCAGTTCGACAGGGAGAAGGGACTATGGCTACACCTTC. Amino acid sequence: CASSSTGRRDYGYTF.